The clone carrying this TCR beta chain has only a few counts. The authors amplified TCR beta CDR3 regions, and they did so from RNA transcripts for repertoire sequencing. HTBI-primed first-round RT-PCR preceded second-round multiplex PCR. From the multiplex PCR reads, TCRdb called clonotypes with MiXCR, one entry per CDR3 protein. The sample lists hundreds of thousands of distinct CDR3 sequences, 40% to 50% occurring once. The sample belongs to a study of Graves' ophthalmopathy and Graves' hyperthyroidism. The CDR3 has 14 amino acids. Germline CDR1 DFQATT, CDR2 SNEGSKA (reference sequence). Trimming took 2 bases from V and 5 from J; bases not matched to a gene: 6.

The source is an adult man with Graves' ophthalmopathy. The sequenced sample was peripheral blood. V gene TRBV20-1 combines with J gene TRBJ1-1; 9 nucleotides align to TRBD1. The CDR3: CSARSGQGRTEAFF. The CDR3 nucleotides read TGCAGTGCTAGATCGGGACAGGGAAGGACTGAAGCTTTCTTT.